These 2 T cell receptor beta chains were sequenced from one sample in a study of cytomegalovirus exposure and HLA in healthy donors. Use of 60 Vbeta and 13 Jbeta primers characterized the PCR. Measured with immunoSEQ multiplex PCR; TCRdb has only the in-frame clones, and not every one. The repertoire holds 150,000 to 200,000 clones, with roughly four fifths as singletons. Source material: PBMCs. The receptors here all came from a man under 40 in good health and CMV-seronegative.

The rearrangement links TRBV10-2 to TRBJ2-1, with D tentatively TRBD1 (5 bases). The CDR3 has 15 residues. The germline V gene has CDR1 WSHSY and CDR2 SAAADI. The ends were cut back, 8 bases at V and 4 bases at J, with 18 bases in the middle. CDR3 sequence (DNA): TGCGCCAGCTTCTTGGGGCAGGCCGGTTACAATGAGCAGTTCTTC. It codes for CASFLGQAGYNEQFF.

This rearrangement joins TRBV18 to TRBJ1-3; TRBD1 is a possible D gene (5 bases). The germline gives CDR1 KGHSH, CDR2 LQKENI. CDR3 length equals 15 residues. Trimming left V 6 bases short and J 0 bases short, with 12 bases between. CDR3 sequence reads: CASSPLDSSGNTIYF. The DNA for the CDR3 is TGTGCCAGCTCTCCTCTCGACAGCTCTGGAAACACCATATATTTT.